This TCR beta chain was observed in a study of OX40 agonist ivuxolimab in advanced cancers. Germline assignment: CDR1 MNHEY and CDR2 SVGAGI. The germline V and J ends were trimmed by 0 bases and 5 bases, with 6 bases remaining between them. The CDR3 is 13 amino acids. Findings and limits, study-wide: CD4+ T cells averaged fewer expanded clones than CD8+ T cells. The specificity for antigen of the expanded peripheral T cells was not determined.

Concerning this clone itself: Its antigen is unknown.

This table comes from immunoSEQ multiplex PCR, and its TCRdb copy is limited to in-frame clones, with some not included. The sample carries about 29,000 clones, around 90% recorded once. This chain links TRBV6-5 with TRBJ2-3; perhaps TRBD2 as D (6 bases). The TCR was taken from an adult with an advanced solid tumor such as melanoma, head and neck, liver or kidney cancer. The sample consisted of CD4+ or CD8+ T cells sorted from blood, taken in a trial of the OX40 agonist ivuxolimab. The DNA of the CDR3 is TGTGCCAGCAGTTACTCGGGGGGAGATACGCAGTATTTT. Its translation is CASSYSGGDTQYF.